These 17 T cell receptor beta chains were sequenced from one sample in a study of CD8 T cells in Susac syndrome. Random hexamers were used to reverse transcribe roughly 0.5 to 1 ug of RNA. MiXCR, applied by TCRdb to the immunoSEQ multiplex PCR reads, yields one record per CDR3 protein. The sample has about 180,000 distinct CDR3 sequences, about 96% seen once. Sample: CD4+ T cells from PBMCs. These receptors were obtained from a human donor with Susac syndrome.

The chain is built from TRBV6-2 or TRBV6-3 and TRBJ2-7; 10 bases line up with TRBD1. Trimming cost V 6 bases and J 0 bases; bases outside gene matches: 11. Germline CDR1 and CDR2: MNHEY and SVGEGT. This CDR3 is built from 17 residues. The DNA for the CDR3 is TGTGCCAGCAGGTCGGGACAGGGGTTAGGACGCTCCTACGAGCAGTACTTC. It codes for CASRSGQGLGRSYEQYF.

The chain recombines TRBV12-3 or TRBV12-4 with TRBJ2-5, with TRBD1 matching over 8 bases. V lost 5 bases and J lost 4; bases outside the gene matches: 9. The CDR3 has 15 residues. As DNA, the CDR3 is TGTGCCAGCAGTCCATCTAGGACAGGGATAGAGACCCAGTACTTC. This codes for CASSPSRTGIETQYF.

The J gene is TRBJ2-3, the V gene TRBV11-1; possible D gene TRBD2, 6 bases. This CDR3 contains 13 residues. The germline CDR1 and CDR2 sequences are SGHAT and FQDESV (reference sequence). Trimming left V 2 bases short and J 11 bases short, with 14 bases between. CDR3 loop: CASSLTRGSRQYF. The DNA of the CDR3 is TGTGCCAGCAGCTTAACCCGGGGGTCGCGGCAGTATTTT.

The chain couples TRBV29-1 to TRBJ1-2; D ambiguous. V gave up 0 bases and J gave up 0 bases, with 17 bases separating them. CDR3 length: 17 amino acids. Germline-derived CDR1 and CDR2 are SQVTM and ANQGSEA. The CDR3 nucleotides read TGCAGCGTTGAAGATAATTCAGGCACCTTTACTAACTATGGCTACACCTTC. Amino acid sequence: CSVEDNSGTFTNYGYTF.

This clonotype came up once. The J gene is TRBJ1-2, the V gene TRBV19, with 9 bases lining up with TRBD1. Germline V gene data show CDR1 as LNHDA and CDR2 as SQIVND (reference sequence). Trimming removed 7 bases from V and 3 bases from J; junction bases left unmatched: 3. This CDR3 contains 13 residues. In DNA, the CDR3 is TGTGCCAGTAATGGGGACAGGGACTATGGCTACACCTTC. Translation: CASNGDRDYGYTF.

The rearrangement links TRBV12-3 or TRBV12-4 to TRBJ1-5, with 7 bases matching TRBD1. Trimming took 5 bases from V and 5 from J; bases not matched to a gene: 3. The length of the CDR3 is 13 residues. This CDR3 is CASSRDRDQPQHF. In DNA form, the CDR3 reads TGTGCCAGCAGTCGCGACAGGGATCAGCCCCAGCATTTT.

V and J are TRBV29-1 and TRBJ1-3; a weak D match, TRBD1 (5 bases). V lost 2 bases, J lost 4 bases, and 9 bases lay in between. The CDR3 length is 13 residues. CDR1 is SQVTM, CDR2 ANQGSEA, per germline. The CDR3 DNA reads TGCAGCGTTGAATCAGGGTCCGGAAACACCATATATTTT. Amino acids: CSVESGSGNTIYF.

The V call is TRBV29-1, the J call TRBJ2-2; 12 positions match TRBD2. Germline V gives CDR1 SQVTM, CDR2 ANQGSEA. J was trimmed by 5 bases and V by 7 bases; bases with no gene match: 5. The CDR3 loop spans 14 amino acids. In nucleotides, the CDR3 is TGCAGCGCCCAGACTAGCGGGGGTACCGGGGAGCTGTTTTTT. This sequence encodes CSAQTSGGTGELFF.

As DNA, the CDR3 is TGCAGTGCTAGGGGCGTACCCCGTTTGCAAGAGACCCAGTACTTC. As protein: CSARGVPRLQETQYF. The chain is built from TRBV20-1 and TRBJ2-5, with D unresolved. The V and J ends lost 3 bases and 2 bases respectively, with 16 bases between them. Germline assignment: CDR1 DFQATT and CDR2 SNEGSKA (reference sequence). This CDR3 region has 15 residues.

This clonotype was observed once. The gene calls are TRBV6-5 and TRBJ2-2; the match to TRBD1 covers 8 bases. The CDR3 runs to 15 residues. Per germline, CDR1 MNHEY and CDR2 SVGAGI. V trimming: 6 bases; J trimming: 4 bases; junction bases outside the gene matches: 7. The CDR3 spells CASSNQGAGTGELFF. CDR3 nucleotides: TGTGCCAGCAGCAACCAGGGGGCGGGCACCGGGGAGCTGTTTTTT.

The chain uses TRBV6-7 and TRBJ2-7; TRBD2 matches at 7 bases. TRBV6-7 is an ORF; its function is uncertain. There are 15 residues in the CDR3. Trimming at V came to 5 bases and at J to 4 bases, leaving 11 bases not matched to a gene. CDR3 protein: CASSGLAGAKYEQYF. The CDR3 bases are TGTGCCAGCAGTGGCTTGGCGGGAGCGAAATACGAGCAGTACTTC.

The chain uses TRBV29-1 and TRBJ2-3; 14 bases align to TRBD2. Germline V gene sequence: CDR1 SQVTM, CDR2 ANQGSEA. After removal of 4 bases from V and 7 bases from J, the junction contained 4 bases not matched to a gene. The CDR3 has 14 amino acids. The CDR3 reads CSVGLAGGSHTQYF. The DNA of the CDR3 is TGCAGCGTTGGACTAGCGGGAGGGTCCCATACGCAGTATTTT.

The V gene is TRBV5-1, the J gene TRBJ2-1; D possibly uses TRBD1 or TRBD2 (5 bases each). Trimming took off 4 bases at V and 1 base at J, with 15 bases between the two ends. The CDR3 is made up of 16 amino acids. The germline CDR1 and CDR2 sequences are SGHRS and YFSETQ. In DNA form, the CDR3 reads TGCGCCAGCAGCACAAGGGGACCTCCTTCCTACAATGAGCAGTTCTTC. This gives the protein CASSTRGPPSYNEQFF.

The chain couples TRBV7-9 to TRBJ2-3, with a tentative D call TRBD2 (6 bases). Germline V gene data show CDR1 as SEHNR and CDR2 as FQNEAQ (reference sequence). V was clipped by 8 bases and J by 0 bases, with 9 bases between them. The CDR3 covers 13 residues. In DNA, the CDR3 is TGTGCCAGCGATAGCGGTAGCACAGATACGCAGTATTTT. It specifies CASDSGSTDTQYF.

The rearrangement joins TRBV5-1 to TRBJ2-5; 7 nucleotides align to TRBD1. The CDR3 runs 18 residues. Looked up from germline, CDR1 is SGHRS and CDR2 is YFSETQ. Trimming cost V 0 bases and J 4 bases; bases outside gene matches: 15. The CDR3 DNA sequence: TGCGCCAGCAGCTTGGCCCCGGCGGCACAGGGGACGGGAGAGACCCAGTACTTC. It codes for CASSLAPAAQGTGETQYF.

This chain joins TRBV2 and TRBJ1-5; D is unresolved. Looked up from germline, CDR1 is SNHLY and CDR2 is FYNNEI. V lost 3 bases and J lost 4, with 10 bases in between. CDR3 length equals 14 residues. The CDR3 bases are TGTGCCAGCAGTGAGGATCTGGGGAATCAGCCCCAGCATTTT. The encoded protein is CASSEDLGNQPQHF.

The chain is built from TRBV5-4 and TRBJ2-7; TRBD1 is a possible D gene (6 bases). Looked up from germline, CDR1 is SGHNT and CDR2 is YYREEE (reference sequence). Trimming took off 0 bases at V and 7 bases at J, with 14 bases between the two ends. CDR3 size: 14 residues. This CDR3 reads CASSLDPTGHEQYV. The CDR3 bases are TGTGCCAGCAGCTTGGACCCTACAGGGCATGAGCAGTACGTC.